A single sample is the source of the 2 T cell receptor beta chains below, sequenced in a study of OX40 agonist ivuxolimab in advanced cancers. Method: immunoSEQ multiplex PCR; TCRdb's copy keeps in-frame clones and lacks some. The top ten hold about 4.8% of the sample, which has around 62,000 clones, approximately 84% seen once. The sample consisted of CD4+ or CD8+ T cells sorted from blood, taken in a trial of the OX40 agonist ivuxolimab. The receptors shown here come from an adult with an advanced solid tumor such as melanoma, head and neck, liver or kidney cancer.

The chain joins TRBV7-2 to TRBJ2-5; 7 bases align to TRBD2. V lost 5 bases and J lost 0; bases outside the gene matches: 18. The length of the CDR3 is 19 residues. Germline CDR1 SGHTA, CDR2 FQGNSA. The chain's CDR3 is CASSRIGGGRGQYQETQYF. The CDR3 DNA reads TGTGCCAGCAGCCGTATAGGCGGGGGTCGGGGCCAGTACCAAGAGACCCAGTACTTC.

The chain uses TRBV5-8 and TRBJ2-1; tentative D call: TRBD2 (6 bases). The CDR3 runs 13 residues. The V end was cut by 5 bases, the J end by 5 bases, with 11 bases between. Germline-derived CDR1 and CDR2 are SGHTS and YDEGEE. As DNA, the CDR3 is TGTGCCAGCAGATCAGGGACTCACAATGAGCAGTTCTTC. It yields the protein CASRSGTHNEQFF. The full variable domain, with the rest looked up from reference TRBV5-8 and TRBJ2-1, is EAGVTQSPTHLIKTRGQQATLRCSPISGHTSVYWYQQALGLGLQFLLWYDEGEERNRGNFPPRFSGRQFPNYSSELNVNALELEDSALYLCASRSGTHNEQFFGPGTRLTVL.